This entry features one T cell receptor (beta chain) sequence. This clone has a handful of counts. The antigen it binds to is not known. Qualities for individual bases were not recorded, and no much larger clone is one base off. This sample was taken from a study of blood T cell repertoires in COVID-19 (TCRdb year 2020). Regarding the complete study: Collaborator samples came from the United States, Italy and Spain and covered acute and convalescent phases of COVID-19. The material from the prospective study consisted of cDNA or gDNA derived from T cells, B-cell-depleted T cells, or PBMCs. Subjects who had been exposed to COVID-19, were actively infected with it, or had recovered from it provided the deeply sampled blood TCRbeta repertoires that made up the dataset. The repertoires were released in a freely available public database meant as a resource for research on the immune response to SARS-CoV-2. The samples were drawn from the first 160 participants of the ongoing ImmuneRACE study and from more than 1,000 subjects provided by 6 global collaborators. Sample metadata almost always included a de-identified subject ID, COVID-19 status, age in years and sex. Where available, HLA class I and class II types were obtained from metadata supplied by the sample provider rather than from assay-based typing. General conclusions and limits of the study: The quantity of clinical and demographic metadata differed by source and by participant and was supplied without curation.

Whole blood was collected in K2EDTA tubes by collaborating institutions according to the institutions' own protocols. For TCRbeta analysis, collaborator samples were shipped as frozen whole blood, as isolated PBMCs, or as DNA extracted from either sample type. The CDR3 sequence holds 13 residues, the cysteine and phenylalanine included. Only CDR3 DNA remains: 39 bases, in frame from the first base. Trimming removed 4 bases from V and 2 bases from J, leaving 9 bases between the germline ends. CDR1 and CDR2, per the germline V gene (reference sequence), are LNHDA and SQIVND. TCRbeta CDR3 regions were amplified from genomic DNA by means of the immunoSEQ Assay, a bias-controlled multiplex PCR. The paper's data handling went like this. Within the assay, amplification of reference gene primers was used to estimate how many nucleated cells each sample contained. To quantify the absolute abundance of each unique TCRbeta CDR3 rearrangement, sequence reads were collapsed and filtered. Productive Simpson clonality was computed per sample as the square root of Simpson's diversity index over productive rearrangements. This immuneACCESS table, as held by TCRdb, lists in-frame sequences with V and J called but not all clones. Of the missing ones, under half trace to an unresolved V gene in checked studies; the others have no known cause. V, J and clone size reflect that table, while D and trimming were determined from the DNA. Present in this sample are approximately 140,000 clones, approximately 88% of which were seen just once. Jointly, the top ten make up over 2% of the sample.

Material: peripheral blood. This sequence uses TRBV19 and TRBJ2-7; TRBD2 might be the D gene, on 5 matching bases. The TCR originated in a man aged 70 or older with acute or convalescent COVID-19. The encoded CDR3 is CASSKRETYEQYF. The nucleotide sequence reads TGTGCCAGTAGTAAACGGGAAACCTACGAGCAGTACTTC.